This TCR beta chain was observed in a study of T cell changes during pregnancy in multiple sclerosis. Worth noting for this clone: The junction departs from germline at one end; a sequencing error may be responsible.

Germline loops: CDR1 LGHNA, CDR2 YSLEER. This CDR3 contains 16 residues. TCRdb's table, derived via immunoSEQ multiplex PCR, lists solely in-frame clones and lacks some. This sample yields 35,000 to 40,000 clones, of which roughly 91% are seen a single time; approximately 6.1% belongs to the top ten. The sample in question was CD8+ T cells from peripheral blood mononuclear cells, obtained in the second trimester of pregnancy. The sequence was obtained from a female donor with multiple sclerosis, enrolled in a pregnancy study. The chain joins TRBV4-3 to TRBJ1-2; 7 bases fit TRBD1. CDR3 nucleotide sequence: TGCGCCAGCAGCCAAGATGGGACCGGGACAGCCCCAAATCTATCCTTC. Translation gives CASSQDGTGTAPNLSF.